The 9 T cell receptor beta chains in this list originate from one sample, sequenced in a study of T cells in Graves' hyperthyroidism and ophthalmopathy. RNA transcripts were the template for amplifying TCR beta CDR3 regions. Using the HTBI primer set, a first-round RT-PCR was run on the TCR CDR3. One entry per CDR3 protein, called by TCRdb with MiXCR from the multiplex PCR reads. The sample lists more than 350,000 distinct CDR3 sequences, about 14% occurring once. The specimen sequenced was blood. These receptors all stem from a woman younger than 45 with Graves' ophthalmopathy.

This clonotype came up many times. This rearrangement joins TRBV12-3 or TRBV12-4 to TRBJ2-7; D call uncertain. The CDR3 is made up of 14 amino acids. Trimming removed 6 bases from V and 4 bases from J, with 16 bases in between. The CDR3 region is CASRTLGGAYEQYF. As DNA, the CDR3 is TGTGCCAGCAGGACCCTCGGTGGCGCGTACGAGCAGTACTTC.

CDR3 sequence (DNA): TGTGCCATTCGGTTGGATTCGGGGGACACCGGGGAGCTGTTTTTT. The encoded protein is CAIRLDSGDTGELFF. The gene calls are TRBV6-1 and TRBJ2-2; D possibly corresponds to TRBD2 (6 bases). CDR1 is MNHNS, CDR2 SASEGT, per germline. The ends were cut back, 10 bases at V and 3 bases at J, with 18 bases in the middle. The CDR3 consists of 15 residues.

This clonotype was detected a few times. The chain couples TRBV4-1 to TRBJ2-3; tentatively, D is TRBD2 (6 bases). The CDR3 consists of 16 residues. Deletions cut 1 base from V and 0 bases from J, with 11 bases between. The germline CDR1 and CDR2 sequences are MGHRA and YSYEKL. The CDR3 loop reads CASSQVQRVSTDTQYF. CDR3 coding DNA: TGCGCCAGCAGCCAAGTGCAGCGGGTTAGCACAGATACGCAGTATTTT.

In this sample, this clonotype turned up many times. The chain uses TRBV30 and TRBJ2-2, with TRBD2 identical over 8 bases. The length of the CDR3 is 16 residues. Germline lookup yields CDR1 GTSNPN and CDR2 SVGIG (reference sequence). V shed 0 bases, J shed 7 bases, and the junction held 10 bases outside the gene matches. In DNA form, the CDR3 reads TGTGCCTGGAGTGTACCCGAGACTAGCGTCTTCGGGGAGCTGTTTTTT. It translates to CAWSVPETSVFGELFF.

The sample holds a few counts of this clonotype. This chain connects TRBV2 to TRBJ2-7; TRBD1 agrees at 10 bases. V gave up 6 bases and J gave up 1 base; unmatched junction bases: 6. The CDR3 extends over 15 amino acids. Germline CDR1 is SNHLY and CDR2 is FYNNEI. The CDR3: CASRVGQGISYEQYF. Written as DNA, the CDR3 is TGTGCCAGCAGGGTGGGACAGGGGATATCCTACGAGCAGTACTTC. Drawing the rest from reference TRBV2 and TRBJ2-7, the complete variable domain is EPEVTQTPSHQVTQMGQEVILRCVPISNHLYFYWYRQILGQKVEFLVSFYNNEISEKSEIFDDQFSVERPDGSNFTLKIRSTKLEDSAMYFCASRVGQGISYEQYFGPGTRLTVT.

Comments on this clonotype: This may be a read error: a much more frequent sequence differs by one nucleotide. The chain has TRBV3-1 and TRBJ2-5, with a tentative D call TRBD1 (6 bases). V shed 6 bases and J shed 3 bases, with 20 bases lying between them. Germline V lookup: CDR1 LGHDT, CDR2 YNNKEL (reference sequence). There are 16 residues in the CDR3. DNA for the CDR3: TGTGCCAGCAGGCTCGGTGGTCGTTCAGGGGAAGAGACCCAGTACTTC. Its protein is CASRLGGRSGEETQYF.

This chain connects TRBV15 to TRBJ2-7, with D perhaps TRBD1 (5 bases). Between the trimmed V and J ends, which lost 3 bases and 5 bases, there was a span of 26 bases. The CDR3 consists of 18 residues. Germline V gene sequence: CDR1 LNHNV, CDR2 YYDKDF (reference sequence). The CDR3 is CATSRDMDNRRGSHEQYF. CDR3 DNA sequence: TGTGCCACCAGCAGGGATATGGACAACAGAAGGGGTAGCCACGAGCAGTACTTC.

In its sample, this clonotype was seen many times. The rearrangement joins TRBV7-3 to TRBJ2-1; 9 bases match TRBD1. Losses at the gene ends were 4 bases for V and 7 bases for J; bases not matched to a gene: 5. In germline, CDR1 is SGHTA, CDR2 FQGTGA. This CDR3 region has 14 residues. The CDR3 nucleotides read TGTGCCAGCAGCTCGCCGGACAGGGGAAATGAGCAGTTCTTC. Its protein product is CASSSPDRGNEQFF.

This clonotype was recorded many times. The V call is TRBV4-1, the J call TRBJ1-2; the D is unclear. Germline V gene sequence: CDR1 MGHRA, CDR2 YSYEKL. The CDR3 is made up of 16 amino acids. Trimming took 0 bases from V and 4 from J, leaving 15 bases between them. The CDR3 DNA is TGCGCCAGCAGCCAAGATTCAGCTTCGACAATCTATGGCTACACCTTC. It encodes CASSQDSASTIYGYTF.